This T cell receptor (beta chain) is drawn from a study of vaccination and CD4 T cells after COVID-19. As for treatment: approximately nine-day PBMC culture with coronavirus spike peptide pools or control peptides (ViraFEST assay). The Oncomine TCR Beta short-read assay was applied to DNA of cultured CD4+ T cells. A single record per CDR3 protein comes from TCRdb applying MiXCR to the PCR reads. This sample carries almost 20,000 distinct CDR3 sequences, approximately 52% of them seen once, and the ten largest clones take 9.6%. This clonotype has a single count. What it binds is unknown. V lost 2 bases to trimming and J lost 3 bases; unmatched junction nucleotides: 3. The CDR3 is 14 amino acids. CDR1 is MDHEN, CDR2 SYDVKM, per germline.

The sequencing sample was made of CD4+ T cells from blood, cultured in vitro. The TCR originated in a human donor who had recovered from COVID-19. This chain joins TRBV28 and TRBJ2-7; TRBD1 agrees at 8 bases. The CDR3 DNA reads TGTGCCAGCAGTTTAGAAGACAGGGGCTACGAGCAGTACTTC. Translating gives CASSLEDRGYEQYF. Filled out from reference TRBV28 and TRBJ2-7, the complete variable domain reads DVKVTQSSRYLVKRTGEKVFLECVQDMDHENMFWYRQDPGLGLRLIYFSYDVKMKEKGDIPEGYSVSREKKERFSLILESASTNQTSMYLCASSLEDRGYEQYFGPGTRLTVT.